A selection of T cell receptor beta chains follows, all from one sample in a study of T cells in Graves' hyperthyroidism and ophthalmopathy. MiXCR, run by TCRdb on the multiplex PCR reads, gives a single entry per CDR3 protein. The repertoire has hundreds of thousands of distinct CDR3 sequences, approximately 14% of them found once; the top ten carry about 12%. Specimen: blood. These receptors all stem from a man aged 18 to 29 with Graves' ophthalmopathy. The CDR3 runs from the conserved cysteine through the conserved F or W. The D gene is left open where the match is weak. Only some rows state a clone size, as once, few, many or a class for expanded clones.

D gene: .
clone size: .
V gene: TRBV2
CDR3 protein: CASRYGPGTNSPLHF

D gene: .
clone size: many
V gene: TRBV3-1
CDR3 protein: CASSQAIDYGYTF

D gene: .
clone size: .
V gene: TRBV7-9
CDR3 protein: CASTRSLGQFF

D gene: .
clone size: many
V gene: TRBV28
CDR3 protein: CASSLYTGGGTEAFF

D gene: TRBD1
clone size: .
V gene: TRBV20-1
CDR3 protein: CSARDETGGTGELFF

D gene: .
clone size: .
V gene: TRBV6-1
CDR3 protein: CASTPRVSSDNEQFF

D gene: TRBD2
clone size: many
V gene: TRBV20-1
CDR3 protein: CSATRTSGSSYEQYF

D gene: TRBD2
clone size: many
V gene: TRBV3-1
CDR3 protein: CASSQELAGGPGTDTQYF

D gene: .
clone size: .
V gene: TRBV10-3
CDR3 protein: CAITLSRDTSNTGELFF

D gene: TRBD2
clone size: many
V gene: TRBV7-2
CDR3 protein: CASRLGGTGANVLTF

D gene: .
clone size: few
V gene: TRBV6-2/TRBV6-3
CDR3 protein: CASSPALVRHIQYF

D gene: TRBD2
clone size: few
V gene: TRBV20-1
CDR3 protein: CSAFRTSGQQETQYF

D gene: .
clone size: many
V gene: TRBV7-2
CDR3 protein: CASSLGNVGTDTQYF

D gene: .
clone size: many
V gene: TRBV18
CDR3 protein: CASRLEATEAFF

D gene: .
clone size: many
V gene: TRBV5-8
CDR3 protein: CASSTYEQYF

D gene: TRBD2
clone size: once
V gene: TRBV5-1
CDR3 protein: CASSLALAGALYEQYF

D gene: .
clone size: .
V gene: TRBV29-1
CDR3 protein: CSVVAGVGYTF

D gene: .
clone size: few
V gene: TRBV11-3
CDR3 protein: CASSPTNRAGYTF

D gene: .
clone size: few
V gene: TRBV20-1
CDR3 protein: CSAALPGGSSYNEQFF

D gene: TRBD2
clone size: .
V gene: TRBV5-1
CDR3 protein: CASSPGLAGVQETQYF

D gene: .
clone size: many
V gene: TRBV12-3/TRBV12-4
CDR3 protein: CASSLLGYEQYF

D gene: .
clone size: many
V gene: TRBV28
CDR3 protein: CASSSGYLEYEQYF

D gene: TRBD2
clone size: many
V gene: TRBV12-3/TRBV12-4
CDR3 protein: CASTPGASGGYNEQFF

D gene: .
clone size: many
V gene: TRBV30
CDR3 protein: CAWSFGNYEQYF

D gene: .
clone size: many
V gene: TRBV7-3
CDR3 protein: CASSSGLAARDEQFF

D gene: .
clone size: many
V gene: TRBV5-1
CDR3 protein: CASTAREQGGTDTQYF

D gene: .
clone size: few
V gene: TRBV20-1
CDR3 protein: CSASTPGDSTSDTQYF

D gene: .
clone size: many
V gene: TRBV3-1
CDR3 protein: CASSQEGTVGEQYF

D gene: .
clone size: .
V gene: TRBV20-1
CDR3 protein: CSARWDKRYNEQFF

D gene: TRBD1
clone size: many
V gene: TRBV10-3
CDR3 protein: CAITPGQGGEQYF

D gene: .
clone size: many
V gene: TRBV27
CDR3 protein: CASSSYSSSGANVLTF

D gene: TRBD1
clone size: few
V gene: TRBV12-3/TRBV12-4
CDR3 protein: CASSLWGGGQGDYGYTF

D gene: TRBD2
clone size: .
V gene: TRBV7-8
CDR3 protein: CASSRGLAGGPYQETQYF

D gene: .
clone size: many
V gene: TRBV20-1
CDR3 protein: CSARARDCLLNQSDIQYF

D gene: .
clone size: .
V gene: TRBV3-1
CDR3 protein: CASSLGSQGSYEQYF

D gene: .
clone size: many
V gene: TRBV24-1
CDR3 protein: CATSDRGVVGYTF

D gene: .
clone size: few
V gene: TRBV19
CDR3 protein: CASSISGDEPQHF

D gene: TRBD1
clone size: many
V gene: TRBV27
CDR3 protein: CASRWGGTGGATQKLFF

D gene: .
clone size: few
V gene: TRBV5-5
CDR3 protein: CASSLGGAGTATGELFF

D gene: .
clone size: many
V gene: TRBV20-1
CDR3 protein: CSARDRRESTNEKLFF

D gene: TRBD1
clone size: .
V gene: TRBV7-9
CDR3 protein: CASSHEAGGSEQYF

D gene: TRBD2
clone size: many
V gene: TRBV13
CDR3 protein: CASSAGLAGGLSYNEQFF

D gene: TRBD1
clone size: few
V gene: TRBV10-3
CDR3 protein: CATEDRIGQPQHF

D gene: .
clone size: few
V gene: TRBV27
CDR3 protein: CASSSAQGLEKLFF

D gene: .
clone size: many
V gene: TRBV2
CDR3 protein: CASRVTDMNTGELFF

D gene: TRBD1
clone size: many
V gene: TRBV27
CDR3 protein: CASSLGLGQGGSPLHF

D gene: .
clone size: many
V gene: TRBV15
CDR3 protein: CATSRVSGGLYNEQFF

D gene: TRBD2
clone size: many
V gene: TRBV5-1
CDR3 protein: CASSLVSSGMGTDTQYF

D gene: TRBD1
clone size: many
V gene: TRBV12-3/TRBV12-4
CDR3 protein: CASIVSPSEDRGSYEQYF

D gene: .
clone size: few
V gene: TRBV4-1
CDR3 protein: CASSPSGRDYGYTF

D gene: .
clone size: few
V gene: TRBV4-2
CDR3 protein: CASSTLAGNTEAFF

D gene: .
clone size: .
V gene: TRBV9
CDR3 protein: CASSVGGADGYNEQFF

D gene: .
clone size: .
V gene: TRBV5-6
CDR3 protein: CASSRGRGNTEAFF